This T cell receptor beta chain was sequenced during a study of neurological immune-mediated disorders. The CDR3 consists of 16 residues. Trimming cost V 5 bases and J 3 bases, with 20 bases left between them. Germline V gene data show CDR1 as SGHRS and CDR2 as YFSETQ. TCRdb analysed the 5' RACE reads with MiXCR anew, one entry per CDR3 protein. The sample yields 71,000 or so distinct CDR3 sequences, 4.5% to 6.5% seen once. The sample holds many counts of this clonotype. Material for sequencing was PBMCs. This chain connects TRBV5-1 to TRBJ1-1; D remains unclear. The sequence was obtained from a woman under 40 with multiple sclerosis. The CDR3 protein is CASRRDQIGVDTEAFF. CDR3 coding DNA: TGCGCCAGCAGACGAGACCAGATCGGGGTGGACACTGAAGCTTTCTTT.